This T cell receptor beta chain was captured by sequencing in a study of blood T cell repertoires in COVID-19 (dated by TCRdb to the early 2020s). Some background on the complete study: Samples from collaborators originated in the United States, Italy and Spain and spanned both the acute and convalescent phases of COVID-19. The prospective study material was composed of cDNA or gDNA derived from T cells, B-cell-depleted T cells, or PBMCs. Sample metadata almost always included a de-identified subject ID, COVID-19 status, age in years and sex. A freely available public database, intended as a resource for researchers studying the immune response to SARS-CoV-2, is where the repertoires were released. The samples were drawn from two sources: the first 160 participants of the ongoing ImmuneRACE study, and 1,200 or so subjects contributed by 6 global collaborators. The dataset comprised deeply sampled blood TCRbeta repertoires from subjects exposed to, actively infected with, or recovered from COVID-19. HLA class I and class II types, where available, came from metadata supplied by the sample provider rather than from assay-based typing.

Participants in the prospective study were enrolled through a virtual design, were aged roughly 18 to 100 years, and lived in 24 United States geographic areas. In the prospective study, participants were assigned to cohorts based on the clinical history participants reported in a screening survey and a study questionnaire. ImmuneRACE Cohort 3 recovered participants were defined by two consecutive negative NP/OP PCR tests, healthcare professional clearance, or symptom resolution. In the prospective study, mobile phlebotomists collected whole blood, serum and a nasopharyngeal or oropharyngeal swab from each participant. Prospective study participants could optionally give additional blood draws and questionnaires over an approximately 2-month period. Before DNA extraction, prospective study blood samples were shipped either frozen or at room temperature. Paper-wide results and their limitations: The amount of clinical and demographic metadata varied by source and participant and was provided uncurated.

As concerns this clone: The antigen it binds to is not known. Base qualities are not recorded, but no much larger clone differs from it by a single base.

TCRbeta CDR3 regions were amplified from genomic DNA by means of the immunoSEQ Assay, a bias-controlled multiplex PCR. On the study's bioinformatics: Nucleated cell counts per sample were estimated from amplification of reference gene primers within the assay. Sequence reads were collapsed and filtered to measure the absolute abundance of every unique TCRbeta CDR3 rearrangement. Productive Simpson clonality was computed per sample as the square root of Simpson's diversity index over productive rearrangements. In its TCRdb copy, this immuneACCESS table keeps in-frame sequences only and misses some clones. Where compared with another copy, unresolved V genes explain less than half of these, and the others have no known cause. The D gene and trimming were derived from the DNA, and the V and J assignments and clone size from that table. The sample table holds approximately 450,000 clones, of which over 75% were seen once. In total, the top ten clones hold 0.95% to 1.2% of the sample.

The source is a man aged 25-40 years who had recovered from COVID-19. The sequencing input was PBMCs or T cells enriched from blood (not recorded which).

For the CDR3, the sequence is CASSPRQGADEQYF. The sequenced DNA is TGTGCCAGCTCACCAAGACAGGGGGCCGACGAGCAGTACTTC. In this chain, TRBV18 is recombined with TRBJ2-7; the central 10 bases match TRBD1. The CDR3 sequence holds 14 residues, the cysteine and phenylalanine included. The retained sequence is limited to the CDR3, 42 bases, with the frame set at the first base. The germline V end is reduced by 2 bases and the J end by 5 bases; junction bases left unmatched: 3. Sequences KGHSH (CDR1) and LQKENI (CDR2) are obtained from the germline V gene.